A selection of T cell receptor beta chains follows, all from one sample in a study of cytomegalovirus exposure and HLA in healthy donors. Clones were sequenced by immunoSEQ multiplex PCR, and TCRdb holds only the in-frame ones, with some missing. Altogether about 110,000 clones are present, approximately 85% being singletons, with the ten largest covering more than 2.5%. Sequenced material: PBMCs. Receptors originate from a woman aged 18-29 years in good health and CMV-seronegative. Both conserved end residues are part of each CDR3. The D gene is left open where the match is weak. The size of a clone is reported for some rows only, either as once, few or many, or as a class for expanded clones.

J gene,clone size,V gene,D gene,CDR3 DNA,CDR3 protein
TRBJ2-5,NA,TRBV14,NA,TGTGCCAGCAGCCAAGATAGAAAGACCCAGTACTTC,CASSQDRKTQYF
TRBJ1-2,NA,TRBV7-8,TRBD1,TGTGCCAGCAGCTTAGTGGGACAGGGTCTCCAGGGAGGCTACACCTTC,CASSLVGQGLQGGYTF
TRBJ1-2,NA,TRBV9,TRBD1,TGTGCCAGCAGCCCACAGGGACAGGGTGATGGCTACACCTTC,CASSPQGQGDGYTF
TRBJ2-2,NA,TRBV5-6,NA,TGTGCCAGCAGCATACAACTGGACACCCACACCGGGGAGCTGTTTTTT,CASSIQLDTHTGELFF
TRBJ2-2,NA,TRBV5-1,NA,TGCGCCAGCAGCTTGAGGGAGCGCACCGGGGAGCTGTTTTTT,CASSLRERTGELFF
TRBJ1-3,NA,TRBV9,NA,TGTGCCAGCAGGGGGGACACAGACTCTGGAAACACCATATATTTT,CASRGDTDSGNTIYF
TRBJ2-1,NA,TRBV5-1,NA,TGCGCCAGCAGCTTGGGGAGGGGTAGCTCCTACAATGAGCAGTTCTTC,CASSLGRGSSYNEQFF
TRBJ2-7,NA,TRBV2,TRBD2,TGTGCCAGCAGTCAGACTAGCGGGGCTTGGGAGCAGTACTTC,CASSQTSGAWEQYF
TRBJ1-6,NA,TRBV6-5,TRBD1,TGTGCCAGCAGTTACGCGGGACAGGAGCCTTCACCCCTCCACTTT,CASSYAGQEPSPLHF
TRBJ2-2,NA,TRBV13,NA,TGTGCCAGTGGGGCGTGGGCCTCGAACACCGGGGAGCTGTTTTTT,CASGAWASNTGELFF
TRBJ2-5,NA,TRBV15,TRBD1,TGTGCCACCAGCGCCAGCACAGGGGATCTCCAAGAGACCCAGTACTTC,CATSASTGDLQETQYF
TRBJ2-7,once,TRBV5-8,TRBD1,TGTGCCAGCAGCGTGCGATCCGGGACAGGGTACTACGAGCAGTACTTC,CASSVRSGTGYYEQYF
TRBJ2-1,NA,TRBV6-5,NA,TGTGCCAGCAGGGGGCAGGGGGACTTCAATGAGCAGTTCTTC,CASRGQGDFNEQFF
TRBJ2-5,NA,TRBV2,NA,TGTGCCAGCAACACAGGGTACGAGACCCAGTACTTC,CASNTGYETQYF
TRBJ2-3,NA,TRBV9,TRBD2,TGTGCCAGCAGCACCGCTGGCGGGGGAGGATGGACAGATACGCAGTATTTT,CASSTAGGGGWTDTQYF
TRBJ2-7,NA,TRBV20-1,NA,TGCAGTGCCCTGACCGGGTACGAGCAGTACTTC,CSALTGYEQYF
TRBJ1-1,once,TRBV19,NA,TGTGCCAGTTTGCAGGGGAACACTGAAGCTTTCTTT,CASLQGNTEAFF
TRBJ1-1,once,TRBV27,NA,TGTGCCAGCAGTTGGGGGCCGGACACTGAAGCTTTCTTT,CASSWGPDTEAFF
TRBJ1-5,NA,TRBV11-2,NA,TGTGCCAGCAGCCTTGAAGACTATCAGCCCCAGCATTTT,CASSLEDYQPQHF
TRBJ1-2,NA,TRBV14,NA,TGTGCCAGCAGCCATCGGGGAGGCGTCGGCTATGGCTACACCTTC,CASSHRGGVGYGYTF
TRBJ1-2,few,TRBV14,TRBD1,TGTGCCAGCAGCCAAGGTCCAGGACAGGTCCTAGGGGGCTACACCTTC,CASSQGPGQVLGGYTF
TRBJ2-1,NA,TRBV13,TRBD2,TGTGCCAGCAGTAGTAGCGGGGGGCTCCACAATGAGCAGTTCTTC,CASSSSGGLHNEQFF
TRBJ2-2,NA,TRBV5-1,NA,TGCGCCAGCAGCCCAAATCCGACAGGTGGATTCGACACCGGGGAGCTGTTTTTT,CASSPNPTGGFDTGELFF
TRBJ1-5,NA,TRBV28,NA,TGTGCCAGCATCCTAGGGCGGGGGACTAGCAATCAGCCCCAGCATTTT,CASILGRGTSNQPQHF
TRBJ2-5,NA,TRBV7-9,NA,TGTGCCAGCAGCGCACTCGGAGGGGAGACCCAGTACTTC,CASSALGGETQYF
TRBJ1-5,NA,TRBV6-5,NA,TGTGCCAGCAGTCGTGAAACAGGTCAGCCCCAGCATTTT,CASSRETGQPQHF
TRBJ2-5,NA,TRBV6-4,NA,TGTGCCAGCAGCGCCTACGGCGGGTCCCAAGAGACCCAGTACTTC,CASSAYGGSQETQYF
TRBJ2-1,NA,TRBV7-2,TRBD2,TGTGCCAGCACCAACCGGGGGGGTTCGTCCTGGAATGAGCAGTTCTTC,CASTNRGGSSWNEQFF
TRBJ2-5,NA,TRBV9,TRBD2,TGTGCCAGCAGCCAAGCGGGGGGAGTGACCCAGTACTTC,CASSQAGGVTQYF
TRBJ1-2,NA,TRBV30,NA,TGTGCCTACAGGGTCGAGGGCTACACCTTC,CAYRVEGYTF
TRBJ2-1,NA,TRBV4-1,TRBD1,TGCGCCAGCAGCTTGGGGACAGGGGTCTACAATGAGCAGTTCTTC,CASSLGTGVYNEQFF
TRBJ1-2,NA,TRBV14,TRBD1,TGTGCCAGCAGCCAAGGCGCAGGGGGCGTTTTATACCCTAACTATGGCTACACCTTC,CASSQGAGGVLYPNYGYTF
TRBJ1-2,NA,TRBV6-1,TRBD1,TGTGCCAGCAGTGAGGAGACAGGGGAGAGCTATGGCTACACCTTC,CASSEETGESYGYTF
TRBJ2-1,few,TRBV14,NA,TGTGCCAGCAGCCAGGCAGGGCCGAGGAATGAGCAGTTCTTC,CASSQAGPRNEQFF
TRBJ1-2,NA,TRBV30,NA,TGTGCCTGCAGGAGGTTCGGGGTACCCACTAACTATGGCTACACCTTC,CACRRFGVPTNYGYTF
TRBJ1-2,NA,TRBV5-8,TRBD1,TGTGCCAGCAGCCTCCGGGACAGGTCACTGGAGGGCTACACCTTC,CASSLRDRSLEGYTF
TRBJ2-7,few,TRBV28,TRBD2,TGTGCCAGCAGTTTCCTTAGCGGGGGGCCCGCCTACGAGCAGTACTTC,CASSFLSGGPAYEQYF
TRBJ1-1,once,TRBV10-3,NA,TGTGCCATCAGTGATGGGCAGGGTAGAGGCACTGAAGCTTTCTTT,CAISDGQGRGTEAFF
TRBJ2-7,NA,TRBV6-1,NA,TGTGCCAGCAGTGAACCCCCGGGAAATCCAAACTACGAGCAGTACTTC,CASSEPPGNPNYEQYF
TRBJ2-3,NA,TRBV5-1,TRBD1,TGCGCCAGCAGCTTCAGGGGGCAAGTCCCAGATACGCAGTATTTT,CASSFRGQVPDTQYF
TRBJ2-7,few,TRBV6-6,TRBD1,TGTGCCAGCAGTTCCCTCTCGACAGGGGACGAGCAGTACTTC,CASSSLSTGDEQYF
TRBJ2-2,NA,TRBV9,TRBD1,TGTGCCAGCAGCGTAGGGGTTGGAGACAGGGGGAGAACCGGGGAGCTGTTTTTT,CASSVGVGDRGRTGELFF
TRBJ1-1,NA,TRBV11-2,NA,TGTGCCAGCAGCTTGGGCAGATCCATTGAAGCTTTCTTT,CASSLGRSIEAFF
TRBJ2-1,NA,TRBV7-8,TRBD2,TGTGCCAGCAGTCTATCATGGGGGGGGACCAGCTCCTACAATGAGCAGTTCTTC,CASSLSWGGTSSYNEQFF
TRBJ2-7,NA,TRBV5-6,NA,TGTGCCAGCAGCTTGGCCCCTGTAAACTACGAGCAGTACTTC,CASSLAPVNYEQYF
TRBJ2-7,NA,TRBV7-9,NA,TGTGCCAGCAGCTTAGACAGGAACGAGCAGTACTTC,CASSLDRNEQYF
TRBJ2-7,NA,TRBV2,NA,TGTGCCAGCAGTAGGGGCAGCGGGTTCTACGAGCAGTACTTC,CASSRGSGFYEQYF
TRBJ2-6,NA,TRBV19,TRBD1,TGTGCCAGTAGTATCCGGCTACCAGGGGGAAGTGGGGCCAACGTCCTGACTTTC,CASSIRLPGGSGANVLTF
TRBJ1-5,NA,TRBV27,TRBD1,TGTGCCAGTGGACAGGGTAGCAATCAGCCCCAGCATTTT,CASGQGSNQPQHF
TRBJ2-7,few,TRBV7-9,NA,TGTGCCAGCAGCCTCGGACAGTACACCTACGAGCAGTACTTC,CASSLGQYTYEQYF
TRBJ2-2,NA,TRBV2,TRBD2,TGTGCCAGCGGGAGGGGCAGTGCGAACACCGGGGAGCTGTTTTTT,CASGRGSANTGELFF
TRBJ2-7,NA,TRBV5-6,NA,TGTGCCAGCAGCTTGGGAGGTGGACTCCTTTCCTACGAGCAGTACTTC,CASSLGGGLLSYEQYF
TRBJ1-5,NA,TRBV27,TRBD1,TGTGCCAGCAGTTCCCCCAGGGACAGTCTCTATAGCAATCAGCCCCAGCATTTT,CASSSPRDSLYSNQPQHF
TRBJ2-5,NA,TRBV5-6,NA,TGTGCCAGCAGCTTCCTGCAAGAGACCCAGTACTTC,CASSFLQETQYF
TRBJ2-1,NA,TRBV27,NA,TGTGCCAGCAGTTCAGGTATTGGATCCCGGGAGCAGTTCTTC,CASSSGIGSREQFF